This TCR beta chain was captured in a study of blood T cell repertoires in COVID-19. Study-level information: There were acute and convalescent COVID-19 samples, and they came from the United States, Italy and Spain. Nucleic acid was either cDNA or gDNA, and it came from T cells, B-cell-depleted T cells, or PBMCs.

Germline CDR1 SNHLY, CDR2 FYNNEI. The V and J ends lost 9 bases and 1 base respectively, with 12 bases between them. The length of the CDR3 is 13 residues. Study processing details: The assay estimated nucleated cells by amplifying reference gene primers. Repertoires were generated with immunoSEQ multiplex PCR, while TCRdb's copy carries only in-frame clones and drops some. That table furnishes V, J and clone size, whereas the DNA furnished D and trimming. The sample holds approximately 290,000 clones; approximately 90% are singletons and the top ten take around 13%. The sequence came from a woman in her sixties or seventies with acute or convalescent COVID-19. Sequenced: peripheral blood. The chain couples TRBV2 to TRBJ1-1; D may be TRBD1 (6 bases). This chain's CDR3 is CASSQGGNTEAFF. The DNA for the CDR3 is TGTGCCAGTTCACAGGGCGGGAACACTGAAGCTTTCTTT.